A selection of T cell receptor beta chains follows, all from one sample in a study of shared clonotypes between healthy human individuals. Using immunoSEQ multiplex PCR, the repertoire was profiled, and TCRdb retains in-frame clones only, with some absent. The sample includes some 650,000 clones, 95% to 98% of them seen just once. The sequenced material came from naive CD4+ T cells sorted from blood. These receptors originate from a woman between 25 and 40 years old in good health. Each CDR3 is given with its conserved first and last residue. D genes are given only for firm matches. A row's size may be missing; if present it is once, few, many or a size class.

d_gene: TRBD1
v_gene: TRBV5-1
j_gene: TRBJ2-7
abundance: .
CDR3aa: CASSLAGQGTDEQYF
CDR3nt: TGCGCCAGCAGCTTGGCGGGACAGGGTACTGACGAGCAGTACTTC

d_gene: .
v_gene: TRBV19
j_gene: TRBJ1-5
abundance: .
CDR3aa: CASSITSNQPQHF
CDR3nt: TGTGCCAGTAGTATCACTAGCAATCAGCCCCAGCATTTT

d_gene: TRBD2
v_gene: TRBV19
j_gene: TRBJ2-1
abundance: .
CDR3aa: CASSIGQGMAGGNNEQFF
CDR3nt: TGTGCCAGTAGTATTGGGCAGGGTATGGCGGGAGGGAACAATGAGCAGTTCTTC

d_gene: .
v_gene: TRBV11-2
j_gene: TRBJ2-7
abundance: .
CDR3aa: CASSLESARVGEQYF
CDR3nt: TGTGCCAGCAGCTTAGAAAGCGCGAGAGTGGGCGAGCAGTACTTC

d_gene: TRBD1
v_gene: TRBV28
j_gene: TRBJ1-4
abundance: .
CDR3aa: CASSLPTGVGEKLFF
CDR3nt: TGTGCCAGCAGTTTACCCACAGGGGTCGGCGAAAAACTGTTTTTT

d_gene: .
v_gene: TRBV6-5
j_gene: TRBJ2-1
abundance: .
CDR3aa: CASSLGSSYNEQFF
CDR3nt: TGTGCCAGCAGTTTAGGTAGCTCCTACAATGAGCAGTTCTTC

d_gene: .
v_gene: TRBV19
j_gene: TRBJ1-4
abundance: .
CDR3aa: CASSNYGIEKLFF
CDR3nt: TGTGCCAGTAGTAATTACGGAATAGAAAAACTGTTTTTT

d_gene: .
v_gene: TRBV27
j_gene: TRBJ2-3
abundance: .
CDR3aa: CASRPIFISGTGGTDTQYF
CDR3nt: TGTGCCAGCCGCCCGATTTTTATTAGCGGCACCGGGGGTACAGATACGCAGTATTTT

d_gene: .
v_gene: TRBV5-1
j_gene: TRBJ1-2
abundance: once
CDR3aa: CASSSDFNYGYTF
CDR3nt: TGCGCCAGCAGCTCCGACTTTAACTATGGCTACACCTTC

d_gene: .
v_gene: TRBV2
j_gene: TRBJ2-2
abundance: .
CDR3aa: CASSENLSWATNTGELFF
CDR3nt: TGTGCCAGCAGTGAAAACCTATCCTGGGCGACGAACACCGGGGAGCTGTTTTTT

d_gene: TRBD1
v_gene: TRBV12-5
j_gene: TRBJ2-5
abundance: .
CDR3aa: CASGFRDRGRETQYF
CDR3nt: TGTGCTAGTGGTTTTCGGGATAGGGGGCGAGAGACCCAGTACTTC

d_gene: .
v_gene: TRBV18
j_gene: TRBJ2-6
abundance: .
CDR3aa: CASSLGQRVGANVLTF
CDR3nt: TGTGCCAGCTCCCTCGGACAACGCGTTGGGGCCAACGTCCTGACTTTC

d_gene: .
v_gene: TRBV11-3
j_gene: TRBJ2-1
abundance: .
CDR3aa: CASSPQLSSYNEQFF
CDR3nt: TGTGCCAGCAGTCCCCAACTTAGCTCCTACAATGAGCAGTTCTTC

d_gene: .
v_gene: TRBV28
j_gene: TRBJ1-1
abundance: .
CDR3aa: CASVSGSRHRAFF
CDR3nt: TGTGCCAGCGTGTCGGGGTCAAGGCATAGAGCTTTCTTT

d_gene: .
v_gene: TRBV5-1
j_gene: TRBJ1-1
abundance: .
CDR3aa: CASSLGEGTEAFF
CDR3nt: TGCGCCAGCAGCTTGGGAGAGGGCACTGAAGCTTTCTTT

d_gene: .
v_gene: TRBV28
j_gene: TRBJ2-7
abundance: .
CDR3aa: CASSRGAYEQYF
CDR3nt: TGTGCCAGCAGCAGGGGCGCTTACGAGCAGTACTTC

d_gene: .
v_gene: TRBV5-1
j_gene: TRBJ2-5
abundance: .
CDR3aa: CASSLARAGETQYF
CDR3nt: TGCGCCAGCAGCTTGGCCAGGGCTGGGGAGACCCAGTACTTC

d_gene: TRBD1
v_gene: TRBV28
j_gene: TRBJ1-3
abundance: once
CDR3aa: CASSRGQGFSGNTIYF
CDR3nt: TGTGCCAGCAGCCGGGGACAGGGATTCTCTGGAAACACCATATATTTT

d_gene: .
v_gene: TRBV19
j_gene: TRBJ2-5
abundance: .
CDR3aa: CASSIDRPQSTQYF
CDR3nt: TGTGCCAGTAGTATAGATCGGCCCCAGTCGACCCAGTACTTC

d_gene: .
v_gene: TRBV19
j_gene: TRBJ2-3
abundance: .
CDR3aa: CASTGALAGDTQYF
CDR3nt: TGTGCCAGTACTGGGGCGCTCGCCGGGGATACGCAGTATTTT

d_gene: .
v_gene: TRBV19
j_gene: TRBJ2-5
abundance: .
CDR3aa: CASSTAPGGGETQYF
CDR3nt: TGTGCCAGTAGTACCGCCCCAGGAGGAGGGGAGACCCAGTACTTC

d_gene: .
v_gene: TRBV9
j_gene: TRBJ1-1
abundance: .
CDR3aa: CASSNQGRTEAFF
CDR3nt: TGTGCCAGCAGCAACCAGGGGCGCACTGAAGCTTTCTTT

d_gene: TRBD2
v_gene: TRBV5-4
j_gene: TRBJ2-5
abundance: .
CDR3aa: CASSLGTSGRQETQYF
CDR3nt: TGTGCCAGCAGCTTGGGGACTAGCGGGAGACAAGAGACCCAGTACTTC

d_gene: .
v_gene: TRBV28
j_gene: TRBJ1-1
abundance: .
CDR3aa: CASSPISNTEAFF
CDR3nt: TGTGCCAGCAGCCCGATTTCGAACACTGAAGCTTTCTTT

d_gene: TRBD2
v_gene: TRBV10-3
j_gene: TRBJ2-7
abundance: .
CDR3aa: CAIRFTSDPSYEQYF
CDR3nt: TGTGCCATCAGGTTTACTAGCGACCCTTCCTACGAGCAGTACTTC

d_gene: .
v_gene: TRBV5-1
j_gene: TRBJ2-2
abundance: once
CDR3aa: CATSGGDSTGELFF
CDR3nt: TGCGCCACCTCCGGGGGAGACAGCACCGGGGAGCTGTTTTTT

d_gene: .
v_gene: TRBV7-2
j_gene: TRBJ2-7
abundance: .
CDR3aa: CASSLVALTWGDSYEQYF
CDR3nt: TGTGCCAGCAGCTTAGTAGCCCTGACCTGGGGGGACAGCTACGAGCAGTACTTC

d_gene: TRBD2
v_gene: TRBV10-3
j_gene: TRBJ2-1
abundance: .
CDR3aa: CAIRGRELQGILAGGPNEQFF
CDR3nt: TGTGCCATCAGGGGGCGAGAGCTTCAGGGAATCCTCGCGGGAGGCCCCAATGAGCAGTTCTTC

d_gene: TRBD2
v_gene: TRBV30
j_gene: TRBJ2-3
abundance: .
CDR3aa: CAWRVQAGGPNEDTQYF
CDR3nt: TGTGCCTGGAGGGTCCAAGCGGGAGGGCCGAATGAAGATACGCAGTATTTT

d_gene: .
v_gene: TRBV2
j_gene: TRBJ2-1
abundance: .
CDR3aa: CASSSSWGEQFF
CDR3nt: TGTGCCAGCAGTTCCTCTTGGGGTGAGCAGTTCTTC